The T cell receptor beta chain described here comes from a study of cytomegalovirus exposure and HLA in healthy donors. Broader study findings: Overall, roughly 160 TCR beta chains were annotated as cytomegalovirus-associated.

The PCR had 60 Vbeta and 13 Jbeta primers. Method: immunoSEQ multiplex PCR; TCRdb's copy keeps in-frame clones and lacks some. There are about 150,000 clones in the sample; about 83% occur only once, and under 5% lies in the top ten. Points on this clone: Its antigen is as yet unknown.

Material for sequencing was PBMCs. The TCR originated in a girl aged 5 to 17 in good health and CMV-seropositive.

The CDR3 here is CASSGTGGFQPQHF. CDR3 in DNA: TGTGCCAGCAGTGGGACAGGGGGGTTTCAGCCCCAGCATTTT. The J gene is TRBJ1-5, the V gene TRBV6-1; 10 bases are shared with TRBD1. Germline CDR1 MNHNS, CDR2 SASEGT. The ends lost 4 bases at V and 6 bases at J; junction bases unmatched: 3. The CDR3 spans 14 residues.